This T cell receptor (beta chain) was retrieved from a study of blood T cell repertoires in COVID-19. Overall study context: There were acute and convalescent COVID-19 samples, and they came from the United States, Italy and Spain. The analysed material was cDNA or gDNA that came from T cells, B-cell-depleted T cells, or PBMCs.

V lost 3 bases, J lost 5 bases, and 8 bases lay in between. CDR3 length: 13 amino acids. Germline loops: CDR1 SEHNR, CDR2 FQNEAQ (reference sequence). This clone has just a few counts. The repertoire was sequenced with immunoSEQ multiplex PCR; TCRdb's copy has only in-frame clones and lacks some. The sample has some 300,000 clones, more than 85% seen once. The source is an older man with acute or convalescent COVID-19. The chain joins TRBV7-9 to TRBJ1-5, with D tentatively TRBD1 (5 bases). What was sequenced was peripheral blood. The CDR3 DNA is TGTGCCAGCAGCTTCGGCAGGGATCAGCCCCAGCATTTT. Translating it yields CASSFGRDQPQHF.